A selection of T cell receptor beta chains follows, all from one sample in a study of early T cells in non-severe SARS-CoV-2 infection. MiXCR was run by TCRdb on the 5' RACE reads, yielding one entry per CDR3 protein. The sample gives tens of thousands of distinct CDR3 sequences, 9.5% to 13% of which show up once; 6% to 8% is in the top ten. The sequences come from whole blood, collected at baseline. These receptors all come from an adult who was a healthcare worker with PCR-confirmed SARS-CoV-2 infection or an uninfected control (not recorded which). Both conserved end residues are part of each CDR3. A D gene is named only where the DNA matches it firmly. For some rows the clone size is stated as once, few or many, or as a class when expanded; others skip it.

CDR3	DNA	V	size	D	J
CSAVNRGRLNTEAFF	TGCAGTGCCGTAAACAGGGGGAGGTTGAACACTGAAGCTTTCTTT	TRBV20-1	many	TRBD1	TRBJ1-1
CASSGVTRETQYF	TGTGCCAGCAGTGGCGTAACCCGAGAGACCCAGTACTTC	TRBV6-1	few	NA	TRBJ2-5
CASSRRGDTDTQYF	TGTGCCAGCTCCCGGCGGGGCGACACAGATACGCAGTATTTT	TRBV7-9	NA	NA	TRBJ2-3
CASSDWTGGADGYTF	TGCGCCAGCAGCGATTGGACAGGGGGCGCTGATGGCTACACCTTC	TRBV10-2	NA	TRBD1	TRBJ1-2
CASSPRSGANVLTF	TGTGCCAGCAGCCCCCGGTCTGGGGCCAACGTCCTGACTTTC	TRBV7-2	few	NA	TRBJ2-6
CASSRFPPSYEQYF	TGTGCCAGCAGTCGCTTCCCTCCCTCCTACGAGCAGTACTTC	TRBV11-2	NA	NA	TRBJ2-7
CASSSNTPTGTNQPQHF	TGTGCCAGCAGTTCGAATACCCCGACAGGAACGAATCAGCCCCAGCATTTT	TRBV27	many	NA	TRBJ1-5
CASSENLGGLGNQPQHF	TGTGCCAGCAGTGAAAATCTGGGGGGGCTAGGCAATCAGCCCCAGCATTTT	TRBV2	many	NA	TRBJ1-5
CASEGSNQPQHF	TGTGCCAGCGAGGGTAGCAATCAGCCCCAGCATTTT	TRBV6-6	few	NA	TRBJ1-5
CASSYLQGRNQPQHF	TGTGCCAGCAGTTATTTACAGGGGCGCAATCAGCCCCAGCATTTT	TRBV6-2/TRBV6-3	NA	TRBD1	TRBJ1-5
CASSPWGLVYSNQPQHF	TGCGCCAGCAGCCCATGGGGGTTGGTCTATAGCAATCAGCCCCAGCATTTT	TRBV4-1	many	NA	TRBJ1-5
CSAAQNPPADTQYF	TGCAGTGCTGCTCAAAATCCACCGGCAGATACGCAGTATTTT	TRBV20-1	NA	NA	TRBJ2-3
CASSIRGGRTYEQYF	TGTGCCAGCAGCATAAGAGGGGGGCGGACCTACGAGCAGTACTTC	TRBV11-3	many	NA	TRBJ2-7
CSVDLQGGYEQYF	TGCAGCGTTGACCTACAGGGTGGATACGAGCAGTACTTC	TRBV29-1	many	NA	TRBJ2-7
CASFGARSSSYNEQFF	TGTGCCAGCTTCGGGGCTAGGTCTTCCTCCTACAATGAGCAGTTCTTC	TRBV6-1	few	NA	TRBJ2-1
CASSQDWDLQYFTDTQYF	TGCGCCAGCAGCCAAGACTGGGACTTGCAATACTTCACAGATACGCAGTATTTT	TRBV4-3	many	NA	TRBJ2-3